The T cell receptor (beta chain) under discussion was sequenced for a study of T-cell memory formation after mild COVID-19. Study context: TCR clusters were mostly donor specific.

Each CDR3 protein gets one entry after TCRdb re-called the 5' RACE reads with MiXCR. Seen here are roughly 400,000 distinct CDR3 sequences, about 17% observed once, and the top ten hold roughly 21%. The CDR3 runs 17 residues. Germline assignment: CDR1 KGHSH and CDR2 LQKENI. The V segment lost 3 bases and the J segment 5 bases; nucleotides outside the gene matches: 15. The J gene is TRBJ2-5, the V gene TRBV18; 7 nucleotides match TRBD1. The receptor was derived from a man in his late teens or twenties who had mild COVID-19 (a few samples of this study predate the infection). Cell type and time point are not known. Sequences were obtained from PBMCs or a T cell subset sorted from them (not recorded which). CDR3 bases: TGTGCCAGCTCACCGCTCGGACAGGCTTCGCTCGTGGAGACCCAGTACTTC. As protein: CASSPLGQASLVETQYF. The full variable domain, completed using reference TRBV18 and TRBJ2-5, is NAGVMQNPRHLVRRRGQEARLRCSPMKGHSHVYWYRQLPEEGLKFMVYLQKENIIDESGMPKERFSAEFPKEGPSILRIQQVVRGDSAAYFCASSPLGQASLVETQYFGPGTRLLVL.